This T cell receptor beta chain was captured by sequencing in a study of control samples from healthy donors and cancer patients. The CDR3 consists of 15 residues. V was pared by 3 bases and J by 4 bases, with 16 bases between. Per germline, CDR1 MGHRA and CDR2 YSYEKL. This table comes from immunoSEQ multiplex PCR, and its TCRdb copy is limited to in-frame clones, with some not included. The table records tens of thousands of clones, about 92% of them present only once. V is TRBV4-1 and J is TRBJ2-7, with D possibly being TRBD1 (5 bases). The material sequenced was PBMCs. This TCR was recovered from a man aged 40-49 years with colorectal cancer. CDR3 amino acids: CASSQTTDWGYEQYF. CDR3 coding DNA: TGCGCCAGCAGCCAGACGACAGACTGGGGTTACGAGCAGTACTTC.